A single sample is the source of the 28 T cell receptor beta chains below, sequenced in a study of blood T cell repertoires in COVID-19. Produced via immunoSEQ multiplex PCR; TCRdb's table is partial and in-frame only. The sample yields a few hundred thousand clones, roughly 83% seen once. Input material: PBMCs or T cells enriched from blood (not recorded which). These receptors all stem from a woman in her thirties or forties with acute COVID-19.

The DNA for the CDR3 is TGTGCCACCCGAAGCCGACTAACGCGCTACGAGCAGTACTTC. Protein: CATRSRLTRYEQYF. The V call is TRBV5-8, the J call TRBJ2-7; D may be TRBD2 (5 bases). Between the trimmed V and J ends, which lost 9 bases and 3 bases, there was a span of 19 bases. Germline assignment: CDR1 SGHTS and CDR2 YDEGEE. The CDR3 contains 14 residues.

The genes are TRBV28 and TRBJ1-4; perhaps TRBD1 as D (6 bases). CDR3 size: 15 residues. Deletions cut 1 base from V and 5 bases from J, with 11 bases between. Germline V gene sequence: CDR1 MDHEN, CDR2 SYDVKM. The CDR3 is CASSLYRARNEKLFF. The CDR3 coding sequence is TGTGCCAGCAGTTTATACAGGGCCCGGAATGAAAAACTGTTTTTT.

This clone was seen a single time. The chain couples TRBV5-1 to TRBJ1-2, with D maybe TRBD1 (5 bases). The V gene lost 4 bases and the J gene lost 3 bases, with 13 bases spanning the gap. Per germline, CDR1 SGHRS and CDR2 YFSETQ. There are 14 residues in the CDR3. CDR3: CASSTFGGDYGYTF. For the CDR3, the DNA is TGCGCCAGCAGCACCTTCGGGGGTGACTATGGCTACACCTTC.

The CDR3 DNA reads TGTGCCAGCAGCTTAGCCCAGGGTCCTGGCTATGGCTACACCTTC. Amino acids: CASSLAQGPGYGYTF. The chain is built from TRBV7-2 and TRBJ1-2, with D possibly being TRBD1 (5 bases). Germline-derived CDR1 and CDR2 are SGHTA and FQGNSA. V dropped 0 bases and J dropped 4 bases, with 12 bases sitting between them. The CDR3 sequence is 15 residues long. The full variable domain, with the rest looked up from reference TRBV7-2 and TRBJ1-2, is GAGVSQSPSNKVTEKGKDVELRCDPISGHTALYWYRQSLGQGLEFLIYFQGNSAPDKSGLPSDRFSAERTGGSVSTLTIQRTQQEDSAVYLCASSLAQGPGYGYTFGSGTRLTVV.

The chain links TRBV3-1 (or the pseudogene TRBV3-2) to TRBJ2-3; no definite D call. The V and J ends lost 3 bases and 6 bases respectively, with 10 bases between them. Per germline, CDR1 LGHDT and CDR2 YNNKEL (reference sequence). This CDR3 comprises 13 residues. CDR3 nucleotides: TGTGCCAGCAGCCAGTCCCGCGCGGATACGCAGTATTTT. Translated, it gives CASSQSRADTQYF.

This clone was recorded only once. The rearrangement uses TRBV4-3 and TRBJ1-5, with D possibly being TRBD1 (5 bases). Germline CDR1 reads LGHNA; CDR2 reads YSLEER. Deletions cut 0 bases from V and 6 bases from J, with 9 bases between. The CDR3 totals 14 residues. In nucleotides, the CDR3 is TGCGCCAGCAGCCAAGAGAGGGGAGGTCAGCCCCAGCATTTT. Translated, it gives CASSQERGGQPQHF.

This rearrangement joins TRBV11-3 to TRBJ2-7; D gene unclear. The CDR3 runs to 13 residues. V lost 5 bases to trimming and J lost 6 bases, with 14 bases between them. Looked up from germline, CDR1 is SGHNT and CDR2 is YENEEA. CDR3: CASSASTSGEQYF. DNA of the CDR3: TGTGCCAGCAGCGCCTCCACCTCGGGCGAGCAGTACTTC.

This clone is a singleton in its sample. The chain combines TRBV7-3 with TRBJ2-3; 11 bases line up with TRBD2. The CDR3 runs to 16 residues. CDR1 and CDR2 from the germline V gene are SGHTA and FQGTGA. The junction had 10 bases not matched to a gene; V was cut back by 5 bases and J by 6 bases. CDR3 residues: CASSTNSGRAVDTQYF. DNA of the CDR3: TGTGCCAGCAGCACGAATAGCGGGAGGGCCGTCGATACGCAGTATTTT.

The V and J genes are TRBV28 and TRBJ2-7, with D possibly being TRBD1 (5 bases). Deletions cut 2 bases from V and 2 bases from J, with 10 bases between. Germline-derived CDR1 and CDR2 are MDHEN and SYDVKM. This CDR3 is built from 14 residues. Here the CDR3 reads CASSLQGRAYEQYF. CDR3 DNA sequence: TGTGCCAGCAGTTTACAGGGTAGAGCCTACGAGCAGTACTTC.

The chain couples TRBV19 to TRBJ2-3; TRBD2 is a possible D gene (5 bases). Trimming shortened V by 6 bases and J by 5 bases, and 12 bases separated the two germline ends. Germline V gene sequence: CDR1 LNHDA, CDR2 SQIVND (reference sequence). The CDR3 is made up of 13 amino acids. This CDR3 is CASRRAEEDTQYF. The CDR3 coding sequence is TGTGCCAGTAGACGAGCGGAAGAAGATACGCAGTATTTT.

V usage is TRBV30 and J usage is TRBJ2-2; 7 bases are shared with TRBD1. CDR3 length: 13 residues. Germline-derived CDR1 and CDR2 are GTSNPN and SVGIG (reference sequence). The V segment lost 2 bases and the J segment 6 bases; nucleotides outside the gene matches: 3. DNA for the CDR3: TGTGCCTGGAGTTACAGGGGTGCCGGGGAGCTGTTTTTT. Protein: CAWSYRGAGELFF. Complete variable domain (other parts from reference TRBV30 and TRBJ2-2): SQTIHQWPATLVQPVGSPLSLECTVEGTSNPNLYWYRQAAGRGLQLLFYSVGIGQISSEVPQNLSASRPQDRQFILSSKKLLLSDSGFYLCAWSYRGAGELFFGEGSRLTVL.

This chain's CDR3 is CASSLAGHNTDTQYF. The DNA of the CDR3 is TGTGCCAGCAGCTTAGCCGGACACAACACAGATACGCAGTATTTT. The rearrangement joins TRBV7-6 to TRBJ2-3, with TRBD1 as a possible D gene (5 bases). The CDR3 has 15 amino acids. V was trimmed by 0 bases and J by 2 bases, leaving 9 bases between them. Germline CDR1 is SGHVS and CDR2 is FNYEAQ.

This clone was recorded only once. V and J are TRBV18 and TRBJ1-3; D is ambiguous. There are 16 residues in the CDR3. Looked up from germline, CDR1 is KGHSH and CDR2 is LQKENI. Trimming removed 2 bases from V and 4 bases from J, with 15 bases in between. The CDR3 protein is CASSPGGAPGGNTIYF. CDR3 nucleotides: TGTGCCAGCTCACCAGGTGGAGCCCCGGGAGGAAACACCATATATTTT. The entire variable domain, with the rest obtained from reference TRBV18 and TRBJ1-3, is as follows: NAGVMQNPRHLVRRRGQEARLRCSPMKGHSHVYWYRQLPEEGLKFMVYLQKENIIDESGMPKERFSAEFPKEGPSILRIQQVVRGDSAAYFCASSPGGAPGGNTIYFGEGSWLTVV.

J is TRBJ1-1 and V is TRBV29-1, with 9 positions matching TRBD1. This CDR3 spans 12 amino acids. In germline, CDR1 is SQVTM, CDR2 ANQGSEA. J was trimmed by 4 bases and V by 7 bases; bases with no gene match: 4. The CDR3 region has the DNA TGCAGCGCCGACAGGGGGTTCACTGAAGCTTTCTTT. It codes for CSADRGFTEAFF.

This clone was seen only a few times. This chain uses TRBV9 with TRBJ1-6; no clear D. CDR1 and CDR2 from the germline V gene are SGDLS and YYNGEE. V was shortened by 4 bases and J by 8 bases, with 10 bases between the two germline ends. This CDR3 has 13 amino acids. CDR3 protein: CASSPRVDSPLHF. CDR3 coding DNA: TGTGCCAGCAGCCCCCGAGTGGATTCACCCCTCCACTTT.

In this sample, this clone turned up a few times. As DNA, the CDR3 is TGTGCCAGCAGCGCTAGGCTGGGACTCTTCGAGCAGTACTTC. Amino acids: CASSARLGLFEQYF. The rearrangement links TRBV11-2 to TRBJ2-7; D perhaps matches TRBD2 (6 bases). The CDR3 extends over 14 amino acids. V was shortened by 5 bases and J by 6 bases, with 17 bases between the two germline ends. Per germline, CDR1 SGHAT and CDR2 FQNNGV.

This chain's CDR3 is CATSGNRVNYGYTF. In DNA form, the CDR3 reads TGTGCCACCAGTGGAAACAGAGTGAACTATGGCTACACCTTC. The gene calls are TRBV24-1 and TRBJ1-2, with D unresolved. The germline V gene encodes CDR1 KGHDR and CDR2 SFDVKD. Trimming removed 5 bases from V and 2 bases from J, with 11 bases in between. There are 14 residues in the CDR3.

V is TRBV10-3 and J is TRBJ2-7; D may be TRBD1 (6 bases). Germline V gene sequence: CDR1 ENHRY, CDR2 SYGVKD. The CDR3 consists of 19 residues. Deletions cut 2 bases from V and 0 bases from J, with 23 bases between. The CDR3 DNA follows: TGTGCCATCAGTGAGGGGCAGGGGCCTCGCTCCTCTAGCTCCTACGAGCAGTACTTC. Translated, it gives CAISEGQGPRSSSSYEQYF.

This clone was observed a single time. The chain carries TRBV19 and TRBJ2-1, with TRBD2 matching over 7 bases. Germline V lookup: CDR1 LNHDA, CDR2 SQIVND (reference sequence). Trimming at V came to 6 bases and at J to 0 bases, leaving 8 bases not matched to a gene. The CDR3 sequence is 16 residues long. CDR3 residues: CASSGVGGSSYNEQFF. CDR3 coding DNA: TGTGCCAGTAGCGGGGTGGGCGGGAGCTCCTACAATGAGCAGTTCTTC.

The chain employs TRBV6-5 and TRBJ1-4; tentative D call: TRBD1 (5 bases). The CDR3 runs 13 residues. Germline V CDR1 and CDR2: MNHEY, SVGAGI. The V end lost 6 bases, the J end lost 8 bases, and 13 bases lay between the germline ends. CDR3 amino acids: CASRGGKGEKLFF. As DNA, the CDR3 is TGTGCCAGCAGGGGGGGGAAAGGGGAAAAACTGTTTTTT.

The J gene is TRBJ2-1, the V gene TRBV5-6, with 7 bases fitting TRBD2. Germline V gives CDR1 SGHDT, CDR2 YYEEEE. The V gene end was trimmed by 6 bases and the J gene end by 0 bases; junction bases not matched to a gene: 3. CDR3 length: 14 residues. As DNA, the CDR3 is TGTGCCAGCACGGGGGGAACCTCCTACAATGAGCAGTTCTTC. Residues: CASTGGTSYNEQFF.

The J gene is TRBJ1-5, the V gene TRBV5-6; D unclear. Per the germline V gene, CDR1 is SGHDT and CDR2 is YYEEEE. V was shortened by 1 base and J by 3 bases, with 8 bases between the two germline ends. This CDR3 comprises 14 residues. The CDR3 region has the DNA TGTGCCAGCAGCTTGTGGGAGCTCAATCAGCCCCAGCATTTT. It codes for CASSLWELNQPQHF.

V usage is TRBV11-2 and J usage is TRBJ2-2; possible D gene TRBD1, 6 bases. This CDR3 comprises 15 residues. Trimming shortened V by 3 bases and J by 0 bases, and 8 bases separated the two germline ends. Germline assignment: CDR1 SGHAT and CDR2 FQNNGV. The DNA of the CDR3 is TGTGCCAGCAGCTTTCAGGGGCCGAACACCGGGGAGCTGTTTTTT. This sequence encodes CASSFQGPNTGELFF.

A remark on this clone: This sample includes further DNA sequences coding for the same CDR3. V gene TRBV30 combines with J gene TRBJ1-6; TRBD1 aligns across 8 bases. Germline V gene lookup returns CDR1 GTSNPN and CDR2 SVGIG (reference sequence). Trimming cost V 0 bases and J 6 bases; bases outside gene matches: 4. The CDR3 runs to 15 residues. In DNA, the CDR3 is TGTGCCTGGAGTGTATACACAGGGGGTAATTCACCCCTCCACTTT. It specifies CAWSVYTGGNSPLHF.

The chain combines TRBV24-1 with TRBJ2-1; TRBD2 is a possible D gene (5 bases). Germline values: CDR1 KGHDR, CDR2 SFDVKD. Trimming removed 5 bases at V and 7 bases at J, with 8 bases between. This CDR3 is 12 amino acids long. The CDR3 region is CATSGWENEQFF. Here the CDR3 DNA reads TGTGCCACCAGTGGTTGGGAGAATGAGCAGTTCTTC.

The rearrangement uses TRBV5-1 and TRBJ2-1; 10 positions match TRBD2. Trimming removed 1 base from V and 7 bases from J; junction bases left unmatched: 5. Looked up from germline, CDR1 is SGHRS and CDR2 is YFSETQ. The length of the CDR3 is 15 residues. The CDR3 DNA sequence: TGCGCCAGCAGCTTGCCTAGCGGGAGTCTGAATGAGCAGTTCTTC. The encoded protein is CASSLPSGSLNEQFF.

This sequence joins TRBV7-2 and TRBJ1-6, with 9 bases fitting TRBD1. The CDR3 sequence is 15 residues long. Trimming took 5 bases from V and 8 from J; bases not matched to a gene: 7. CDR1 and CDR2 from the germline V gene are SGHTA and FQGNSA. This CDR3 is CASSGYRGLYSPLHF. For the CDR3, the DNA is TGTGCCAGCAGCGGATACAGGGGGCTGTATTCACCCCTCCACTTT.

V gene TRBV28 combines with J gene TRBJ2-7, with 7 bases lining up with TRBD1. Germline CDR1 MDHEN, CDR2 SYDVKM. The CDR3 totals 14 residues. The trim removed 5 bases at V and 6 bases at J, leaving 10 bases unmatched. Here the CDR3 reads CASSGTGVFGEQYF. For the CDR3, the DNA is TGTGCCAGCAGTGGTACAGGGGTTTTTGGCGAGCAGTACTTC.